Listed below are T cell receptor beta chains from one sample, sequenced in a study of Tregs in tolerant kidney transplant recipients. The assay was immunoSEQ multiplex PCR, and TCRdb's table has in-frame clones only and misses some. The sample consists of about 81,000 clones, 90% to 95% of them appearing once. Here the sequenced sample was CD4+ T cells from blood (PBMCs), taken 24 months after the transplant. The receptor set was obtained from a human patient who received a combined kidney and bone marrow transplant. Some T cells here may be from the graft donor. CDR3s include the opening cysteine and the closing phenylalanine or tryptophan. Fields, in order: D gene, V gene, CDR3 protein. A D gene is named only where the DNA matches it firmly.

>TRBD1|TRBV18
CASSPSPYRDRGYEQYF
>.|TRBV23-1
CASSQSTRNFYEQYF
>.|TRBV11-3
CASSLSLNNEQFF
>TRBD2|TRBV19
CASRLSGRSTDTQYF
>TRBD2|TRBV7-2
CASSSLAGGSYEQFF
>.|TRBV4-2
CASSHSRQDQKPPQHF
>.|TRBV19
CASMGQVGTDTQYF
>.|TRBV6-5
CASSRVGTEAFF
>TRBD2|TRBV10-3
CAISEGSGRGDYNEQFF
>TRBD2|TRBV4-2
CASSPTIAGGSKSSGANVLTF
>.|TRBV19
CASSFRHAIGDTQYF
>TRBD2|TRBV5-1
CASTGGLAGGSETQYF
>.|TRBV19
CASAQGGQPQHF
>.|TRBV7-6
CASSLAHPGPGETQYF
>.|TRBV5-4
CASSRPGQRTYEQYF
>.|TRBV5-1
CASSLEGQNYGYTF
>TRBD1|TRBV7-9
CASSFGDRDNEKLFF
>TRBD1|TRBV2
CASSFDRGVQPQHF
>TRBD2|TRBV6-4
CARPGSGLGLADTQYF
>TRBD1|TRBV6-5
CASSYSVQGLYEQYF
>.|TRBV7-9
CASSPQTGLNTGELFF
>.|TRBV5-4
CASSLPGTPNNSPLHF
>TRBD2|TRBV10-3
CATLPGLAGTYEQYF
>TRBD1|TRBV18
CASLQTGTGFSPLHF
>TRBD1|TRBV14
CASSQDGDRGPNRNNEQFF
>.|TRBV7-9
CASSFRDFPPYEQYF
>TRBD1|TRBV5-1
CASSKTGDGYEQYF
>.|TRBV28
CASSFGGGSGANVLTF
>TRBD1|TRBV30
CAWSAPRTGNPPLHF
>.|TRBV28
CASSPPTSSKTQYF
>.|TRBV7-2
CASSSRRGDSPLHF
>.|TRBV27
CASSFGFQRFGNEQFF
>TRBD2|TRBV29-1
CSVVFSGAYNEQFF
>TRBD2|TRBV7-2
CASSPGAGLAVYF
>TRBD1|TRBV11-2
CASSLTWDSDYGYTF
>.|TRBV9
CASSVAHSYEQYF
>.|TRBV4-3
CASSQESSGNPYEQYF
>.|TRBV18
CASSPVQGPHFSGANVLTF
>.|TRBV11-3
CASSLNRAGNTIYF
>TRBD2|TRBV6-6
CASSYLPSGRSEQYF
>.|TRBV2
CASRPSWGPYTDTQYF
>TRBD2|TRBV4-1
CASSQDFRRSSGGFNTGELFF